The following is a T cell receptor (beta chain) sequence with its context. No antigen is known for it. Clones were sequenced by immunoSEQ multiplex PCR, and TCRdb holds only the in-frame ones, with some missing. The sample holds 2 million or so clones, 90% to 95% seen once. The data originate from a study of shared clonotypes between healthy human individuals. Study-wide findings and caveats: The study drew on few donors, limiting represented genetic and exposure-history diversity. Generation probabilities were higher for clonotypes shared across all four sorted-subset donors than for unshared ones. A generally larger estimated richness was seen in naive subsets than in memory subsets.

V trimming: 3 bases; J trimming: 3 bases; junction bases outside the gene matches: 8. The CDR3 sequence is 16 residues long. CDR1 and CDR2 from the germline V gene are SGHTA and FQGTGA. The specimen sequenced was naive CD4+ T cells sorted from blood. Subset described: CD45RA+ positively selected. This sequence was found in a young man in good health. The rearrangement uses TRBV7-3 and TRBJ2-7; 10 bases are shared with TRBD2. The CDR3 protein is CASSFRPSGGGYEQYF. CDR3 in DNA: TGTGCCAGCAGCTTCCGGCCTAGCGGGGGCGGCTACGAGCAGTACTTC. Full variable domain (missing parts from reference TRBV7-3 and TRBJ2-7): GAGVSQTPSNKVTEKGKYVELRCDPISGHTALYWYRQSLGQGPEFLIYFQGTGAADDSGLPNDRFFAVRPEGSVSTLKIQRTERGDSAVYLCASSFRPSGGGYEQYFGPGTRLTVT.